The clone carrying this T cell receptor beta chain was observed at least ten times. Antigen: not known. Combining iRepertoire HTBI primers with Arm-PCR of CDR3 regions, the authors built TCR beta libraries. A single record per CDR3 protein comes from TCRdb applying MiXCR to the multiplex PCR reads. The table shows about 530,000 distinct CDR3 sequences, with approximately 16% occurring only once. Per germline, CDR1 SGHKS and CDR2 YYEKEE (reference sequence). The CDR3 is made up of 14 amino acids. Trimming cost V 3 bases and J 5 bases, with 12 bases left between them. These data belong to a study of regulatory T cells in long-lasting Graves disease. Study-wide points: Persistent disease showed a preference for TRBV28, TRBJ1-2 and TRBJ2-5.

Described time point: newly diagnosed GD, antithyroid drugs for less than 3 months. Making the TCR library involved RNA that had been extracted from PBMCs. This sample also belongs to another study, concerning T cells in Graves' hyperthyroidism and ophthalmopathy. That paper adds: With the HTBI primer set, the TCR CDR3 went through a first round of RT-PCR.

This clonotype originated in a woman aged 35 to 59 with Graves disease. The source material was peripheral blood mononuclear cells (PBMCs), sampled at new diagnosis, from a patient treated with antithyroid drugs. The V and J genes are TRBV5-5 and TRBJ1-5, with a weak D call TRBD1 (5 bases). DNA for the CDR3: TGTGCCAGCAGCTACCAGGGCCTTCATCAGCCCCAGCATTTT. Its translation is CASSYQGLHQPQHF.